Below are 19 T cell receptor beta chains sequenced from a single sample in a study of T cell repertoires in cytomegalovirus infection. One entry per CDR3 protein results from TCRdb running MiXCR on the reads. The sample holds some 680,000 distinct CDR3 sequences, 35% seen once. The specimen sequenced was PBMCs. All receptors derive from a human donor in good health (CMV status not recorded). Some clones in this sample may be carry-over from other donors' samples.

J is TRBJ1-6 and V is TRBV5-5, with D hard to call. Germline V gene sequence: CDR1 SGHKS, CDR2 YYEKEE (reference sequence). The CDR3 length is 13 residues. V was clipped by 6 bases and J by 7 bases, with 11 bases between them. As DNA, the CDR3 is TGTGCCAGCACTAGGAGTGGGAATTCACCCCTCCACTTT. Its translation: CASTRSGNSPLHF.

The chain combines TRBV20-1 with TRBJ1-1; D may be TRBD1 (5 bases). The CDR3 runs to 11 residues. The V gene's germline CDR1 is DFQATT and CDR2 SNEGSKA (reference sequence). The CDR3 DNA follows: TGCAGACCGAGGGGAGACACTGAAGCTTTCTTT. Protein product: CRPRGDTEAFF.

The chain has TRBV12-3 or TRBV12-4 and TRBJ1-1, with D unclear. V shed 10 bases and J shed 3 bases, with 12 bases lying between them. This CDR3 is 12 amino acids long. CDR3 sequence: CATFDGHTEAFF. The CDR3 coding sequence is TGTGCCACCTTTGACGGGCACACTGAAGCTTTCTTT.

J is TRBJ1-1 and V is TRBV28, with D hard to call. The CDR3 is made up of 18 amino acids. CDR1 and CDR2 (germline): MDHEN, SYDVKM. V was clipped by 2 bases and J by 1 base, with 20 bases between them. The DNA for the CDR3 is TGTGCCAGCAGTTTAGCCCGTCAAAGATCGGCCCGGAACACTGAAGCTTTCTTT. It codes for CASSLARQRSARNTEAFF. Based on the CDR3 plus reference TRBV28 and TRBJ1-1, the full variable domain is DVKVTQSSRYLVKRTGEKVFLECVQDMDHENMFWYRQDPGLGLRLIYFSYDVKMKEKGDIPEGYSVSREKKERFSLILESASTNQTSMYLCASSLARQRSARNTEAFFGQGTRLTVV.

This clonotype was detected ten times or more. The genes are TRBV7-6 and TRBJ2-5; TRBD2 aligns across 11 bases. Germline values: CDR1 SGHVS, CDR2 FNYEAQ. The CDR3 extends over 15 amino acids. V was clipped by 1 base and J by 5 bases; unmatched bases: 3. For the CDR3, the DNA is TGTGCCAGCAGCTTAGTACTAGCGGGAGTGGAGACCCAGTACTTC. Protein: CASSLVLAGVETQYF.

The chain links TRBV11-3 to TRBJ2-3, with a weak D call TRBD2 (6 bases). This CDR3 has 14 amino acids. The V gene's germline CDR1 is SGHNT and CDR2 YENEEA. The V end lost 2 bases, the J end lost 9 bases, and 15 bases lay between the germline ends. The CDR3, as DNA: TGTGCCAGCAGCTTAATGCAGGCACGGGAGACGCAGTATTTT. This sequence encodes CASSLMQARETQYF. The whole variable domain, filled in from reference TRBV11-3 and TRBJ2-3, reads EAGVVQSPRYKIIEKKQPVAFWCNPISGHNTLYWYLQNLGQGPELLIRYENEEAVDDSQLPKDRFSAERLKGVDSTLKIQPAELGDSAVYLCASSLMQARETQYFGPGTRLTVL.

The chain combines TRBV3-1 with TRBJ1-4, with D tentatively TRBD1 (5 bases). V was cut by 1 base and J by 11 bases, with 17 bases left in between. CDR3 length: 15 residues. Germline CDR1 LGHDT, CDR2 YNNKEL (reference sequence). The CDR3 DNA sequence: TGTGCCAGCAGCCAAGCAAACCCGTCGGGGGAGAAACTGTTTTTT. Translating gives CASSQANPSGEKLFF.

This clonotype was observed a single time. The V and J genes are TRBV7-9 and TRBJ1-2; possibly TRBD1 for D (5 bases). From germline, CDR1 is SEHNR and CDR2 FQNEAQ (reference sequence). Trimming cost V 0 bases and J 9 bases, with 20 bases left between them. The CDR3 has 16 amino acids. The CDR3 region has the DNA TGTGCCAGCAGCTTAGCCACCCCGCGGGGGATCGGAAGCTACACCTTC. Translated, it gives CASSLATPRGIGSYTF.

The sample holds a few counts of this clonotype. The chain has TRBV11-2 and TRBJ2-3, with D uncertain. The V gene's germline CDR1 is SGHAT and CDR2 FQNNGV. Between the trimmed V and J ends, which lost 4 bases and 2 bases, there was a span of 16 bases. The CDR3 runs to 16 residues. CDR3 sequence: CASSSRLTKITDTQYF. The DNA for the CDR3 is TGTGCCAGCAGCTCCCGTTTGACAAAGATCACAGATACGCAGTATTTT. Together with reference TRBV11-2 and TRBJ2-3, the CDR3 gives the full variable domain: EAGVAQSPRYKIIEKRQSVAFWCNPISGHATLYWYQQILGQGPKLLIQFQNNGVVDDSQLPKDRFSAERLKGVDSTLKIQPAKLEDSAVYLCASSSRLTKITDTQYFGPGTRLTVL.

This clonotype came up a few times. In nucleotides, the CDR3 is TGTGCCAGCAGCTTTGGTCCAGCGGGAGACAGTCCCCATGAGCAGTTCTTC. This gives the protein CASSFGPAGDSPHEQFF. V usage is TRBV5-6 and J usage is TRBJ2-1, with 8 bases aligning to TRBD2. Germline trimming cut 2 bases from V and 8 bases from J; bases unmatched to any gene: 15. The length of the CDR3 is 17 residues. Germline V gives CDR1 SGHDT, CDR2 YYEEEE.

This clonotype was counted between two and nine times. The chain couples TRBV5-1 to TRBJ1-4; 7 bases agree with TRBD1. Germline CDR1 SGHRS, CDR2 YFSETQ. The CDR3 is 17 residues long. J lost 3 bases, V lost 7 bases, and 15 bases had no gene match. Here the CDR3 DNA reads TGCGCCAGCCAAACAGGGGTTGAGTTAATGGCTAATGAAAAACTGTTTTTT. Translated, it gives CASQTGVELMANEKLFF.

This clonotype was recorded a few times. The genes are TRBV20-1 and TRBJ2-5, with TRBD2 as a possible D gene (5 bases). CDR1 DFQATT and CDR2 SNEGSKA come from the germline V gene (reference sequence). CDR3 length equals 13 residues. V lost 3 bases to trimming and J lost 7 bases, with 15 bases between them. CDR3 loop: CSASTGMRGTQYF. The CDR3 coding sequence is TGCAGTGCTAGTACGGGGATGAGAGGGACCCAGTACTTC.

The chain employs TRBV28 and TRBJ1-1, with 7 bases matching TRBD1. The CDR3 totals 14 residues. Germline values: CDR1 MDHEN, CDR2 SYDVKM. The trim removed 6 bases at V and 7 bases at J, leaving 11 bases unmatched. CDR3 nucleotide sequence: TGTGCCAGCAGGTCGACAGGGAGGAGAGGTGAAGCTTTCTTT. The encoded protein is CASRSTGRRGEAFF.

The chain is built from TRBV2 and TRBJ2-7; tentatively, D is TRBD1 (6 bases). Trimming shortened V by 6 bases and J by 2 bases, and 17 bases separated the two germline ends. This CDR3 region has 15 residues. Germline lookup yields CDR1 SNHLY and CDR2 FYNNEI. CDR3 in amino acids: CASSGDRLGPYEQYF. The DNA for the CDR3 is TGTGCCAGCAGCGGTGACAGGCTCGGCCCCTACGAGCAGTACTTC.

This chain joins TRBV18 and TRBJ2-6; D ambiguous. The CDR3 is made up of 14 amino acids. Germline CDR1 KGHSH, CDR2 LQKENI. The ends were cut back, 3 bases at V and 2 bases at J, with 5 bases in the middle. The CDR3 DNA reads TGTGCCAGCTCACCGCACCCTGGGGCCAACGTCCTGACTTTC. Protein sequence: CASSPHPGANVLTF.

This clonotype was seen a handful of times. One end of the junction does not line up with germline, which may come from a read error. This rearrangement joins TRBV12-3 or TRBV12-4 to TRBJ2-1; possibly TRBD2 for D (5 bases). This CDR3 is built from 20 residues. Written as DNA, the CDR3 is TGTGCCAGCAGCTTAGATGTCTGGACTCCCACCTCCAATCTCTACAATGAGCAGTTCTTC. Translating gives CASSLDVWTPTSNLYNEQFF.

The chain links TRBV19 to TRBJ1-3; maybe TRBD1 (6 bases). Trimming shortened V by 5 bases and J by 4 bases, and 15 bases separated the two germline ends. The CDR3 extends over 15 amino acids. CDR1 LNHDA and CDR2 SQIVND come from the germline V gene (reference sequence). The CDR3 region is CASSPVGHTGNTIYF. CDR3 coding DNA: TGTGCCAGTAGTCCAGTGGGACATACCGGAAACACCATATATTTT.

The CDR3 DNA reads TGTGCCAGCAGTTTGAAGGGGACTACAGATACGCAGTATTTT. Translated: CASSLKGTTDTQYF. V and J are TRBV27 and TRBJ2-3; TRBD2 might be the D (6 bases). Between the trimmed V and J ends, which lost 3 bases and 3 bases, there was a span of 10 bases. Germline-derived CDR1 and CDR2 are MNHEY and SMNVEV (reference sequence). The CDR3 totals 14 residues.

For this clonotype: Relative to the germline gene, one junction end is altered; a read error may explain this. This chain connects TRBV7-2 to TRBJ1-5; D not resolved. This CDR3 region has 13 residues. The germline V gene has CDR1 SGHTA and CDR2 FQGNSA. The CDR3 loop reads CASSLSGNQPQLF. The CDR3 bases are TGTGCCAGCAGCCTGTCGGGCAATCAGCCCCAGCTTTTT.